A selection of T cell receptor beta chains follows, all from one sample in a study of cytotoxic CD8 clonotypes in ibrutinib-treated CLL. TCRdb's copy holds only in-frame clones and misses some; the assay was immunoSEQ multiplex PCR. This sample has 35,000 to 45,000 clones, with almost 70% found just once. The sample consisted of PBMCs, taken after 12 months of ibrutinib treatment. Source of these receptors: a human donor with chronic lymphocytic leukemia. Each CDR3 is given without its conserved first and last residue. The D gene is left open where the match is weak.

cdr3_length v_call d_call cdr3_aa
10 TRBV7-8 TRBD1 ATGVRDTEAF
9 TRBV20-1 . SATGGQPQH
14 TRBV5-1 TRBD2 ASSLGTSGTLNEQF
12 TRBV7-3 . ASSLDRLNTEAF
14 TRBV25-1 . ASSGVRPSSYNEQF
13 TRBV4-3 . ASSQAPEGNQPQH
13 TRBV5-6 . ASSLEQGFTYEQY
13 TRBV5-6 TRBD1 ASSSQGTLLETQY
12 TRBV5-6 . ASSLEAGINVLT
13 TRBV28 . ASTLLGAGNTEAF
12 TRBV7-3 . ASSSPRERDTQY
14 TRBV9 . ASSALSGASTGELF
10 TRBV14 . ASSQAGVGYT
12 TRBV5-5 . ASSLAANTGELF